This T cell receptor (beta chain) derives from a study of cytomegalovirus exposure and HLA in healthy donors. About this clone: The antigen is unknown.

The PCR used 60 Vbeta and 13 Jbeta primers. The table came from immunoSEQ multiplex PCR; TCRdb's copy has only in-frame clones and leaves some out. The sample consists of 130,000 or so clones, 77% of them appearing once. Per germline, CDR1 MNHGY and CDR2 SAAAGT. This CDR3 comprises 16 residues. The germline V and J ends were trimmed by 6 bases and 0 bases, with 18 bases remaining between them. Findings and caveats of the study: The study labeled 180 or so TCR beta chains cytomegalovirus-associated.

The receptor was derived from a male donor in good health and CMV-seropositive. V gene TRBV6-8 combines with J gene TRBJ2-7; D may be TRBD2 (6 bases). Sequencing was carried out using PBMCs. The DNA for the CDR3 is TGTGCCAGCAGACCCCGGGACGGGGGACGCTCCTACGAGCAGTACTTC. Encoded protein: CASRPRDGGRSYEQYF.